The 3 T cell receptor beta chains in this list originate from one sample, sequenced in a study of cytomegalovirus exposure and HLA in healthy donors. Both 60 Vbeta primers and 13 Jbeta primers went into the PCR. Repertoires were generated with immunoSEQ multiplex PCR, while TCRdb's copy carries only in-frame clones and drops some. The table records roughly 190,000 clones, 81% of them present only once. Sequencing was carried out using PBMCs. These receptors were obtained from a man in his forties in good health and CMV-seropositive.

The chain employs TRBV28 and TRBJ2-7; 8 positions agree with TRBD1. There are 16 residues in the CDR3. CDR1 is MDHEN and CDR2 is SYDVKM in the germline V gene. V was clipped by 7 bases and J by 0 bases; unmatched bases: 11. CDR3 DNA sequence: TGTGCCAGCACTCAGGACAGGGCATGGGGCTCCTACGAGCAGTACTTC. This encodes CASTQDRAWGSYEQYF. Using reference TRBV28 and TRBJ2-7 for the parts outside the CDR3, the full variable domain is DVKVTQSSRYLVKRTGEKVFLECVQDMDHENMFWYRQDPGLGLRLIYFSYDVKMKEKGDIPEGYSVSREKKERFSLILESASTNQTSMYLCASTQDRAWGSYEQYFGPGTRLTVT.

The DNA of the CDR3 is TGTGCCAGCAGCGTAGTCCCCACAGGTACCTATGGCTACACCTTC. This encodes CASSVVPTGTYGYTF. The chain carries TRBV9 and TRBJ1-2; D might be TRBD1 (5 bases). The CDR3 contains 15 residues. Germline assignment: CDR1 SGDLS and CDR2 YYNGEE. Trimming left V 0 bases short and J 4 bases short, with 13 bases between. The variable domain in full, with the rest retrieved from reference TRBV9 and TRBJ1-2, is DSGVTQTPKHLITATGQRVTLRCSPRSGDLSVYWYQQSLDQGLQFLIQYYNGEERAKGNILERFSAQQFPDLHSELNLSSLELGDSALYFCASSVVPTGTYGYTFGSGTRLTVV.

This clone came up once. The chain joins TRBV13 to TRBJ1-6, with 7 bases that match TRBD1. The germline gives CDR1 PRHDT, CDR2 FYEKMQ (reference sequence). V lost 4 bases to trimming and J lost 8 bases; unmatched junction nucleotides: 17. This CDR3 spans 18 amino acids. The DNA of the CDR3 is TGTGCCAGCAGCTCCTTACCGGGGTTCAGGGGGGTGGATTCACCCCTCCACTTT. Encoded protein: CASSSLPGFRGVDSPLHF. The complete variable domain, with remaining parts taken from reference TRBV13 and TRBJ1-6, reads AAGVIQSPRHLIKEKRETATLKCYPIPRHDTVYWYQQGPGQDPQFLISFYEKMQSDKGSIPDRFSAQQFSDYHSELNMSSLELGDSALYFCASSSLPGFRGVDSPLHFGNGTRLTVT.